The clone carrying this T cell receptor beta chain has only a few counts. The sample is drawn from a study of T cells after yellow fever vaccination. Study-wide context: Fractions of low cell number were prepared using SMART-Seq v4 Ultra Low Input.

With 0 bases removed from V and 2 bases from J, the gap between germline ends came to 5 bases. Per the germline V gene, CDR1 is GTSNPN and CDR2 is SVGIG (reference sequence). The CDR3 totals 13 residues. TCRdb recomputed calls from the 5' RACE reads with MiXCR, one row per CDR3 protein. Of 150,000 to 200,000 distinct CDR3 sequences in the sample, 6.5% to 8.5% were seen once. Specimen: CD4+ T cells sorted from PBMCs, collected about 5 days after the first yellow fever vaccination. V usage is TRBV30 and J usage is TRBJ1-5; D is undetermined. The clonotype originates from a man in his late teens or twenties who received the YFV17D yellow fever vaccine. CDR3 sequence reads: CAWSVRGNQPQHF. The CDR3 DNA sequence: TGTGCCTGGAGTGTACGTGGCAATCAGCCCCAGCATTTT.